This T cell receptor (beta chain) was obtained from a study of blood T cells in healthy people across ages. V was cut by 2 bases and J by 6 bases, with 8 bases left in between. This CDR3 spans 13 amino acids. CDR1 is MNHEY, CDR2 SMNVEV, per germline (reference sequence). This clonotype was counted ten times or more. Sample-barcoded 5' priming and a J-beta primer mix drove a second PCR of 7 to 11 cycles. TCRdb processed the 5' RACE reads anew with MiXCR; each CDR3 protein has one entry. The sample carries 870,000 or so distinct CDR3 sequences, less than 35% recorded once. This chain uses TRBV27 with TRBJ1-5; D gene unclear. The clonotype originates from a woman of 80 years or more in good health. Sequencing was performed on blood. The CDR3 region is CASSLIPTQPQHF. For the CDR3, the DNA is TGTGCCAGCAGTTTAATTCCTACTCAGCCCCAGCATTTT.